This T cell receptor beta chain originates from a study of regulatory T cells in long-lasting Graves disease (dated by TCRdb to the early 2020s). About the study as a whole: Persistent Graves' disease meant more than 5 years of antithyroid drug treatment with TSH receptor autoantibodies that stayed positive. Persistent Graves' disease patients were compared with newly diagnosed Graves' disease patients by peripheral blood TCR sequencing and RNA sequencing. The study was conducted in China and was registered as a clinical trial. A total of about 35 samples underwent TCR sequencing, from about 13 patients with persistent Graves' disease and some 20 patients with newly diagnosed Graves' disease. In the clinical cohort, patients with persistent Graves' disease had used antithyroid drugs for an average of around ten years. Study-wide findings and limitations: Sequencing and analysis were limited to the TCR beta chain. TRBV28, TRBJ1-2 and TRBJ2-5 were preferentially used in persistent disease, while TRBV20-1 and TRBJ2-1 were favored in newly diagnosed disease. Only peripheral blood was studied, because thyroid tissue, the primary lesion, was inaccessible. The authors noted that the small sample size was a limitation that may lower accuracy. Compared with newly diagnosed patients, patients with persistent Graves' disease had lower TCR Shannon entropy and fewer highly expanded clones, which suggests clonal expansion. More public clonotypes were shared among persistent patients (roughly 2,700) than among newly diagnosed patients (966).

The time point label, as the study defines it: persistent/refractory GD, antithyroid drugs over 5 years with positive TRAb. RNA was extracted from PBMCs in TRIzol for both TCR sequencing and RNA sequencing. Graves' disease was diagnosed according to American Thyroid Association guidelines. The patients came from an endocrinology department in Xi'an, China. Each patient gave approximately 8.8 milliliters of peripheral blood, collected in an EDTA anticoagulant tube. Ficoll Paque Plus density gradient separation was used to isolate PBMCs, and no further T cell sorting was performed. An Agilent 2100 Bioanalyzer and agarose gel were used to check RNA quality, and a NanoDrop 2000 was used to measure RNA concentration. In its sample, this clonotype was seen many times. The antigen it recognizes is unknown. Base qualities are not at hand, and no much larger clone is one base apart. The CDR3 runs 15 amino acids, cysteine and phenylalanine included. Only the CDR3 DNA is retained, 45 bases long and in frame from the first base. V is cut back by 0 bases and J by 6 bases, with 2 bases in the junction unmatched. From the germline V gene (reference sequence), CDR1 is MNHEY and CDR2 is SMNVEV.

Libraries were prepared through multiplex PCR. The sequencer listed for this sample is Illumina HiSeq 4000. iRepertoire HTBI primers and Arm-PCR amplification of CDR3 regions were used to construct TCR beta libraries. Before sequencing, the PCR products went through gel purification. Under the source paper's analysis protocol: Gene usage analysis of CDR3 amino acid clonotypes used the 55 to 80 TRBV and about 13 TRBJ segments found across samples. Filtered high-quality paired reads were merged into contigs using COPE and FqMerger. BLAST was used to align contigs to IMGT TRBV, TRBD and TRBJ reference genes, and CDR3 was defined according to IMGT. Highly expanded clones were defined as clonotypes with a frequency above 0.1%. Shannon entropy served as the measure of repertoire diversity, while the Gini coefficient captured V-J evenness. A clonotype was considered public if more than one individual shared it. TCRdb reprocessing: public reads trimmed at Q25 with fastp, clones called with MiXCR, in-frame beta chains kept. For every CDR3 protein sequence, its rows merge into one entry that carries the most common genes and DNA. The V and J calls and clone size are TCRdb's, not the authors'. The sample table holds about 470,000 distinct CDR3 sequences, of which more than 20% were seen once. The biggest ten clones account for 6.5% to 10% of the sample.

The chain links TRBV27 with TRBJ2-4, with TRBD1 identical over 10 junction bases. This receptor was taken from a female donor with Graves disease. The sample consisted of peripheral blood mononuclear cells (PBMCs), taken when the disease was refractory, from a patient treated with antithyroid drugs. For the CDR3, the sequence is CASSLSWDRGNIQYF. The nucleotide sequence reads TGTGCCAGCAGTTTATCCTGGGACAGGGGAAACATTCAGTACTTC.